This entry features one TCR beta chain sequence. The data stem from a study of read filtering for tumor transcriptome and immune sequencing. This library used approximately 0.4 ug RNA and molecular barcoded adaptors spanning alpha/delta and beta/gamma chains. TCRdb re-called the reads with MiXCR, one entry per CDR3 protein. The sample yields 20,000 or so distinct CDR3 sequences, less than 25% seen once. What was sequenced was a population of CD138-negative cells sorted from bone marrow. The receptor's source is a donor at least 40 years old with multiple myeloma.

The CDR3 spells CASSRVLQGGEAFF. As DNA, the CDR3 is TGTGCCAGCAGCCGAGTACTACAGGGCGGAGAAGCTTTCTTT. The rearrangement joins TRBV7-8 to TRBJ1-1; D is perhaps TRBD1 (6 bases). The CDR3 is made up of 14 amino acids. With 5 bases removed from V and 8 bases from J, the gap between germline ends came to 18 bases. Per the germline V gene, CDR1 is SGHVS and CDR2 is FQNEAQ.